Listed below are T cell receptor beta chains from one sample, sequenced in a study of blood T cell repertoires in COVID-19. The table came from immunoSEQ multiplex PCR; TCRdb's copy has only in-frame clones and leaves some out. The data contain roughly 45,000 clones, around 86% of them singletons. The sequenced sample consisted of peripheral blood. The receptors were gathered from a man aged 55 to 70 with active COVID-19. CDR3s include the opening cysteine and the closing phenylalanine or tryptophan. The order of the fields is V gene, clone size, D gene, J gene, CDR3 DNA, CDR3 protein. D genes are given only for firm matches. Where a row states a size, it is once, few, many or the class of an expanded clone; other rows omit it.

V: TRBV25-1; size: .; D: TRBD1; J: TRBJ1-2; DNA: TGTGCCAGCGGGAGTTTACAGGGGAAACACACCTTC; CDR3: CASGSLQGKHTF
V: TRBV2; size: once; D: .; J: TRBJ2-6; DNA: TGTGCCAGCGCTAGACTAGTGTCTGGGGCCAACGTCCTGACTTTC; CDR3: CASARLVSGANVLTF
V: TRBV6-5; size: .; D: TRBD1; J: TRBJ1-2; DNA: TGTGCCACCAGACAGGGTGAGGGTAACTATGGCTACACCTTC; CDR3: CATRQGEGNYGYTF
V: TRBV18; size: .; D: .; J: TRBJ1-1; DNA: TGTGCCAGCTCCCCCGTTAGAGACACTGAAGCTTTCTTT; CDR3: CASSPVRDTEAFF
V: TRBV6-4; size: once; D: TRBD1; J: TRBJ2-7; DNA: TGTGCCAGCAGCGAAGGGACAGGGGGATCCTACGAGCAGTACTTC; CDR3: CASSEGTGGSYEQYF
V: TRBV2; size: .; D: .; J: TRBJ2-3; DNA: TGTGCCAGCAAGGGGGAACACACAGATACGCAGTATTTT; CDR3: CASKGEHTDTQYF
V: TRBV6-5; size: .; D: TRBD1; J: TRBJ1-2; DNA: TGTGCCAGCAGGACAGGGGGCGGTGGAAACTATGGCTACACCTTC; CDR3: CASRTGGGGNYGYTF
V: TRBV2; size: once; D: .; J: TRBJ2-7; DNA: TGTGCCACCCAGGGGCTCAGCTCCTACGAGCAGTACTTC; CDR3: CATQGLSSYEQYF
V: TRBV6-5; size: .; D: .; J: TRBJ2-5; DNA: TGTGCCAGCAGCCAGGGGCTAGCGGTTCAAGAGACCCAGTACTTC; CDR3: CASSQGLAVQETQYF
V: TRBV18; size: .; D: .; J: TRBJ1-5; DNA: TGTGCCAGCTCACCCAACAGGGCTAGCAATCAGCCCCAGCATTTT; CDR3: CASSPNRASNQPQHF
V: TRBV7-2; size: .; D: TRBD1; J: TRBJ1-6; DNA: TGTGCCAGCAGCGCCACACTCACAGGGGGCGGGCCCCTCCACTTT; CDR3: CASSATLTGGGPLHF
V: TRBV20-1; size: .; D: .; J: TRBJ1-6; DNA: TGCAGTGCCAGTAGGGGAAATAATTCACCCCTCCACTTT; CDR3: CSASRGNNSPLHF
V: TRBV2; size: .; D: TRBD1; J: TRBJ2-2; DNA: TGTGCCAGCACAAGACAGGGGATGGACACCGGGGAGCTGTTTTTT; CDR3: CASTRQGMDTGELFF
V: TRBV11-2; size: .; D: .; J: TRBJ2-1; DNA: TGTGCCAGCAGCTTGATATACGGAAAGGAGAATGAGCAGTTCTTC; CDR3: CASSLIYGKENEQFF
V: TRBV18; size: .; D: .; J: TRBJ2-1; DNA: TGTGCCAGCTCACCACCGATTCCAGGGGATGAGCAGTTCTTC; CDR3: CASSPPIPGDEQFF
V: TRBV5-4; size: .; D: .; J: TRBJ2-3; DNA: TGTGCCAGCAGCCTTCGAGGCCCCGATACGCAGTATTTT; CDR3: CASSLRGPDTQYF
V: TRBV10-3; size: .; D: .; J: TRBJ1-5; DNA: TGTGCCATCAGTTACGACAGGAGCAATCAGCCCCAGCATTTT; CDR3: CAISYDRSNQPQHF
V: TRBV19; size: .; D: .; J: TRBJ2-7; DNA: TGTGCCAGTAGGACGACAGGGGACTACGGCGAGCAGTACTTC; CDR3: CASRTTGDYGEQYF
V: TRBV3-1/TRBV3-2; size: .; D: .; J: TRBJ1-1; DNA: TGTGCCAGCGGGGAGGCGGCTGAAGCTTTCTTT; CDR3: CASGEAAEAFF
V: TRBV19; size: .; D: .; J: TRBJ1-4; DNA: TGTGCCAGTAGGAGGGCAGGAGGGGCGTTTAATGAAAAACTGTTTTTT; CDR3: CASRRAGGAFNEKLFF
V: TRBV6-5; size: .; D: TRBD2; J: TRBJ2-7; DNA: TGTGCCAGCAAAGGTAGCGGGAGAGACCGCTACGAGCAGTACTTC; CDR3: CASKGSGRDRYEQYF
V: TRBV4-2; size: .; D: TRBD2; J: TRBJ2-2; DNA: TGTGCCAGCAGCCAAGTGGTACTAGCGGGCCCGAACACCGGGGAGCTGTTTTTT; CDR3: CASSQVVLAGPNTGELFF
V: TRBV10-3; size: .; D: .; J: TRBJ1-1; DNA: TGTGCCATCAGTGAGTACGAGGGAGTGAACACTGAAGCTTTCTTT; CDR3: CAISEYEGVNTEAFF
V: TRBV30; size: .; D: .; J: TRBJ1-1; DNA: TGTGCCTGGAGAGTGACCGGGGTCCCAAACACTGAAGCTTTCTTT; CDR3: CAWRVTGVPNTEAFF
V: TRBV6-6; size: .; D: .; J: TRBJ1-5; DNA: TGTGCCAGCCGGGGGGTTCGGGACGGTAGCAATCAGCCCCAGCATTTT; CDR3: CASRGVRDGSNQPQHF
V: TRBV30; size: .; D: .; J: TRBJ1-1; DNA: TGTGCCTGGAGCGCCGACAGCAACACTGAAGCTTTCTTT; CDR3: CAWSADSNTEAFF
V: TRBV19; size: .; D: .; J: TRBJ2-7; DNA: TGTGCCAGTAGTCTAAGCCCTAGCGCTTGGTCCTACGAGCAGTACTTC; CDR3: CASSLSPSAWSYEQYF
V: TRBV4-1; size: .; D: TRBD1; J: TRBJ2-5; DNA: TGCGCCAGCAGCGACAGGGGGCAAGGGGAGACCCAGTACTTC; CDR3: CASSDRGQGETQYF
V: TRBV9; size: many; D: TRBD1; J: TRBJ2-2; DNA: TGTGCCAGCAGCGGTACAGGGGTAAACACCGGGGAGCTGTTTTTT; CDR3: CASSGTGVNTGELFF
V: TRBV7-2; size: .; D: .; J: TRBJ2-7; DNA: TGTGCCAGCACCCTACAGGATAACTCCTACGAGCAGTACTTC; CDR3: CASTLQDNSYEQYF
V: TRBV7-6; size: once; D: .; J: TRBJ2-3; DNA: TGTGCCAGCAGCCGGTCGACAGGCCAGGATACGCAGTATTTT; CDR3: CASSRSTGQDTQYF
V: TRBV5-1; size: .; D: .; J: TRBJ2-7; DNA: TGCGCCAGCAGCTTGGGGACTTACTCCTACGAGCAGTACTTC; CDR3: CASSLGTYSYEQYF
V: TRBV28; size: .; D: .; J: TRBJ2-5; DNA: TGTGCCAGCAGTAAGCCGAAGGGGGAGGAGACCCAGTACTTC; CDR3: CASSKPKGEETQYF